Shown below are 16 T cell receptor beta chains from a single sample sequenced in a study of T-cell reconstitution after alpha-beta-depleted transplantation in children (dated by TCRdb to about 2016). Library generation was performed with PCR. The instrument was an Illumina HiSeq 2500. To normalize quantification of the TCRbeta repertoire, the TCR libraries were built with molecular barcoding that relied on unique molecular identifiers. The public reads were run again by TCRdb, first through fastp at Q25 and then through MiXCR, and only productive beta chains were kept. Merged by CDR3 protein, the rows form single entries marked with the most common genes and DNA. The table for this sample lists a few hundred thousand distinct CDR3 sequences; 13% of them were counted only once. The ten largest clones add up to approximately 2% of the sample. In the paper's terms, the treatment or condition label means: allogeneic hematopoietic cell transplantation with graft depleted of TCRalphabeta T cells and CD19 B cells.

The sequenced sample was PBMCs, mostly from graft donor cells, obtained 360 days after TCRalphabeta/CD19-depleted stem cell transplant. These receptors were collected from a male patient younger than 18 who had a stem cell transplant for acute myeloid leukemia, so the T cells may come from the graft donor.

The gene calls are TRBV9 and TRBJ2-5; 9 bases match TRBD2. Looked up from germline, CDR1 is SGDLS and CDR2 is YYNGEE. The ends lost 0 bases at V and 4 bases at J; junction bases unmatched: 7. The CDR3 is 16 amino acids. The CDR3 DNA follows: TGTGCCAGCAGCGTAGCTAACCTAGCGGGATTAGAGACCCAGTACTTC. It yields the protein CASSVANLAGLETQYF.

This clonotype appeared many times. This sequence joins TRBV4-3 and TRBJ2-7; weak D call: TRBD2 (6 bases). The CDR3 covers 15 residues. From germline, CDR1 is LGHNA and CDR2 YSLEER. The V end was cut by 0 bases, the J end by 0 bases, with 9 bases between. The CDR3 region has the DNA TGCGCCAGCAGCCAAGAGCGGGATAGCTCCTACGAGCAGTACTTC. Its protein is CASSQERDSSYEQYF.

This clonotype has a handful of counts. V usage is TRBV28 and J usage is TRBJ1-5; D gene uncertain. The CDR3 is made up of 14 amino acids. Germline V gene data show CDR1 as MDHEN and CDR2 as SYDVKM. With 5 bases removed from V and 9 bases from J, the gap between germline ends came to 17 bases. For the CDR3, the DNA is TGTGCCAGCAGTCAGCAAGGGTTTTTGAGGCCCCAGCATTTT. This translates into CASSQQGFLRPQHF.

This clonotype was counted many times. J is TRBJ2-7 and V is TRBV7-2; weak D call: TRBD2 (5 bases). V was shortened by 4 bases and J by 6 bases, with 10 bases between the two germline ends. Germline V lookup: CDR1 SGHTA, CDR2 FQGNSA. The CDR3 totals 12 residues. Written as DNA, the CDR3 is TGTGCCAGCAGCTATAGCGTGGGCGAGCAGTACTTC. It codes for CASSYSVGEQYF.

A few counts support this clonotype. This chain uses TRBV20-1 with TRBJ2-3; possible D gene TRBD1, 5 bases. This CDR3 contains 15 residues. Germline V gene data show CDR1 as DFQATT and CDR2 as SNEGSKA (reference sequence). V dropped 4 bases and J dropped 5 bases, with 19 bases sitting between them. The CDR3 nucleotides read TGCAGTGCTATTTCGTGGGGCCCTACCCGAGATACGCAGTATTTT. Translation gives CSAISWGPTRDTQYF.

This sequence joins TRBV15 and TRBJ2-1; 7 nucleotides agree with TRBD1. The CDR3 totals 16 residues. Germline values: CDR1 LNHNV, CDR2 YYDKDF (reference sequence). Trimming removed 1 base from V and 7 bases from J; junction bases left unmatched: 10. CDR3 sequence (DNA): TGTGCCACCAGCAGAGGGACAGGTGGGAGAGGGAATGAGCAGTTCTTC. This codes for CATSRGTGGRGNEQFF.

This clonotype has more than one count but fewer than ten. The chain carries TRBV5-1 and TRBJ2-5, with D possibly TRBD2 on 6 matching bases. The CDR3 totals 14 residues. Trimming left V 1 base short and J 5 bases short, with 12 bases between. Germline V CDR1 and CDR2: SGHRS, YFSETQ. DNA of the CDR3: TGCGCCAGCAGCTTGATGGAGGGATGGGAGACCCAGTACTTC. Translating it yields CASSLMEGWETQYF.

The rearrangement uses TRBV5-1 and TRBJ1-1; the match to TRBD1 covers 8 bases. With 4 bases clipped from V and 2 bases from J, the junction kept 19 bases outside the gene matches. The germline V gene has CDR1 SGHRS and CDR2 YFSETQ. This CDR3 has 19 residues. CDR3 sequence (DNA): TGCGCCAGCAGCGGGATTCTTGGACAGGGCGGGGATATAAACACTGAAGCTTTCTTT. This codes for CASSGILGQGGDINTEAFF.

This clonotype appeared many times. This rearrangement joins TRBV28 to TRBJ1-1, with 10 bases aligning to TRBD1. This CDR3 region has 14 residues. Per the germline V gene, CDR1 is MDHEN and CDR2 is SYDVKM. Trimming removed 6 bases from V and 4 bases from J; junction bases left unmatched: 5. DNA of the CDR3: TGTGCCAGCAGGACAGGGGGCGCGGGCACTGAAGCTTTCTTT. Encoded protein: CASRTGGAGTEAFF.

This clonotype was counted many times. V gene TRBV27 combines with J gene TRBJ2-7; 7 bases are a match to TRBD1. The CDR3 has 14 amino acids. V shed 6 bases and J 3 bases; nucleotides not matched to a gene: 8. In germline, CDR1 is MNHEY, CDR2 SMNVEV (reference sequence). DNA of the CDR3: TGTGCCAGCAGGGCTAGGGGGCGCGACTACGAGCAGTACTTC. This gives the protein CASRARGRDYEQYF.

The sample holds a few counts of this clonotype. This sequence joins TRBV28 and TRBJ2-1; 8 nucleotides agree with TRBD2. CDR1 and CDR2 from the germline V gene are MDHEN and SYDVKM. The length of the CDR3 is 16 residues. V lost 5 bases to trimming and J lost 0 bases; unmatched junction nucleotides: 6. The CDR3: CASSTLAGRSYNEQFF. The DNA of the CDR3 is TGTGCCAGCAGTACTTTAGCGGGGCGCTCCTACAATGAGCAGTTCTTC.

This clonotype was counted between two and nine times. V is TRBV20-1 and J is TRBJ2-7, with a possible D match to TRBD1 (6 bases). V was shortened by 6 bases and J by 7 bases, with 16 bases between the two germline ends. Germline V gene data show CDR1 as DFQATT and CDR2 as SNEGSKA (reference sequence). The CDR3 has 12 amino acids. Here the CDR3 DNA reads TGCAGTGCCGTTACAGGGCCGGGGGAGCAGTACTTC. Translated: CSAVTGPGEQYF.

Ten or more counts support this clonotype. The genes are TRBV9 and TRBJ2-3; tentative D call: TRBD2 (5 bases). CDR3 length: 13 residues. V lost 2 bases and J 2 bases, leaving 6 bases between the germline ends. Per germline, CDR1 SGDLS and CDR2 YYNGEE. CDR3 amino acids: CASSVDYTDTQYF. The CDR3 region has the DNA TGTGCCAGCAGCGTTGACTACACAGATACGCAGTATTTT.

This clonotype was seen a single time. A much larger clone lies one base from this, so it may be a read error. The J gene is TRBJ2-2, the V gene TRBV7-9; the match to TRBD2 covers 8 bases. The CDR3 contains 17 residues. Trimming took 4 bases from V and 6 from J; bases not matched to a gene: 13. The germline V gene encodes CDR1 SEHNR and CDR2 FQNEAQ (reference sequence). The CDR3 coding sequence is TGTGCCAGCAGCTCCCCGGTAGGGACTAGAGACGCCGGGGAGCTGTTTTTT. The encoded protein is CASSSPVGTRDAGELFF. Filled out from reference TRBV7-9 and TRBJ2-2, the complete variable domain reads DTGVSQNPRHKITKRGQNVTFRCDPISEHNRLYWYRQTLGQGPEFLTYFQNEAQLEKSRLLSDRFSAERPKGSFSTLEIQRTEQGDSAMYLCASSSPVGTRDAGELFFGEGSRLTVL.

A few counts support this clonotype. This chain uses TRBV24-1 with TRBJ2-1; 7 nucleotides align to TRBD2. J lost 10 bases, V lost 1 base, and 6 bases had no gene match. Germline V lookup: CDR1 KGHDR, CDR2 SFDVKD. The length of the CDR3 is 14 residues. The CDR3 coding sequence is TGTGCCACCAGTGATTTCGGGGGGATAAGGGAGCAGTTCTTC. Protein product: CATSDFGGIREQFF.

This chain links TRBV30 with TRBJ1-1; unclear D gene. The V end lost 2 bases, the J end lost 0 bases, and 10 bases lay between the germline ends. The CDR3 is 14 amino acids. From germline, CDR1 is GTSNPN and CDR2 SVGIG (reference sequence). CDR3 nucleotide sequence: TGTGCCTGGAGTCGGGGTAGGATGAACACTGAAGCTTTCTTT. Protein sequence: CAWSRGRMNTEAFF.